This T cell receptor beta chain was identified during a study of shared clonotypes between healthy human individuals. Points from the study as a whole: Larger estimated richness was generally recorded for naive subsets relative to memory subsets. Across a handful of donors, naive CD4 shared approximately 4.5%, naive CD8 under 4%, memory CD4 roughly 2.5%, memory CD8 under 0.5%.

Assay: immunoSEQ multiplex PCR; the TCRdb copy retains only in-frame clones and omits some. Of approximately 720,000 clones listed, approximately 79% are singletons. On this clone itself: Antigen specificity is unknown.

The authors divided CD4+ cells into CD45RA+ naive and CD45RA-negative memory subsets. The receptor comes from a woman in her thirties in good health. Source material: memory CD4+ T cells sorted from blood. The subset here: CD45RA-negative fraction.

In DNA, the CDR3 is TGTGCCAGCAGTCCCGAAGCGATACTAACAGATACGCAGTATTTT. As protein: CASSPEAILTDTQYF. The chain employs TRBV28 and TRBJ2-3; D is ambiguous. The CDR3 consists of 15 residues. The ends were cut back, 5 bases at V and 3 bases at J, with 15 bases in the middle. The germline V gene has CDR1 MDHEN and CDR2 SYDVKM.